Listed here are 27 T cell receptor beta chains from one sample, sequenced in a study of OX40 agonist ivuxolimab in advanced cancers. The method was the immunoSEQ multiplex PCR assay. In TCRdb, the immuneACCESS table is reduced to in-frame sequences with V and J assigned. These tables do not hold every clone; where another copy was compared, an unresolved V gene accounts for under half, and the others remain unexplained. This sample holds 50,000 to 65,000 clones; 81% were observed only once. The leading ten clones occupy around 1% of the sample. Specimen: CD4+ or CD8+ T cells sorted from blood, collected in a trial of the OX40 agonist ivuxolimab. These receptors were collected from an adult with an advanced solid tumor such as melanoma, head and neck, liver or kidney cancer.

The CDR3 loop reads CASSPIGRPASGNTIYF. CDR3 bases: TGTGCCAGCTCACCTATAGGCAGGCCCGCCTCTGGAAACACCATATATTTT. The chain employs TRBV18 and TRBJ1-3; D unresolved. This CDR3 comprises 17 residues. V was shortened by 3 bases and J by 0 bases, with 15 bases between the two germline ends. Per germline, CDR1 KGHSH and CDR2 LQKENI.

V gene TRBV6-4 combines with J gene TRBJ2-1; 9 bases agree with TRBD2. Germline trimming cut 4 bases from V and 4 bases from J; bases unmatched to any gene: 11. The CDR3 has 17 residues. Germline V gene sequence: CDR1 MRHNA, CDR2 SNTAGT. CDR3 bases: TGTGCCAGCAGTGTGGTTAGCGGGGGAGGAGATTACAATGAGCAGTTCTTC. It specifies CASSVVSGGGDYNEQFF.

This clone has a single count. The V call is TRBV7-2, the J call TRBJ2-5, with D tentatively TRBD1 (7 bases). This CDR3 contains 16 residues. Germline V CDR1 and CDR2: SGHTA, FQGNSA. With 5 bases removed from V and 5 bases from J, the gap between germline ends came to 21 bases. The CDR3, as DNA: TGTGCCAGCAGCCCCCGGAGAGGGGGCCGGGGGGAGACCCAGTACTTC. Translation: CASSPRRGGRGETQYF.

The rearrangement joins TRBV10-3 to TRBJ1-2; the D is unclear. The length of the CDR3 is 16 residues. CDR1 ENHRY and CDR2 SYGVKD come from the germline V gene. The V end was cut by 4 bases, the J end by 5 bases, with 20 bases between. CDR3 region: CAISASAGREVYGYTF. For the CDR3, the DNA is TGTGCCATCAGTGCCTCGGCGGGGAGGGAGGTTTATGGCTACACCTTC.

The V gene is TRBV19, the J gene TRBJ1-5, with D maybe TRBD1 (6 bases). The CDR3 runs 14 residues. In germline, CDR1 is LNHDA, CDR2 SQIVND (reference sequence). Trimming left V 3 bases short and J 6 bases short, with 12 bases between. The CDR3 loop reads CASSIKGGSQPQHF. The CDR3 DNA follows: TGTGCCAGTAGTATTAAGGGGGGAAGTCAGCCCCAGCATTTT.

CDR3 coding DNA: TGCGCCAGCAGCCAAGATCTTGGGAGGTCCCAGCATTTT. Protein product: CASSQDLGRSQHF. The chain uses TRBV4-1 and TRBJ1-5, with D unresolved. The CDR3 sequence is 13 residues long. V lost 0 bases, J lost 11 bases, and 11 bases lay in between. The germline V gene has CDR1 MGHRA and CDR2 YSYEKL.

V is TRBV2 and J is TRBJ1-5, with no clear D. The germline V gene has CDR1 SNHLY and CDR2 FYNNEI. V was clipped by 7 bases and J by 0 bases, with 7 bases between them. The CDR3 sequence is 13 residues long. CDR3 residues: CASKEDSNQPQHF. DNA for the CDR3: TGTGCCAGCAAAGAAGATAGCAATCAGCCCCAGCATTTT.

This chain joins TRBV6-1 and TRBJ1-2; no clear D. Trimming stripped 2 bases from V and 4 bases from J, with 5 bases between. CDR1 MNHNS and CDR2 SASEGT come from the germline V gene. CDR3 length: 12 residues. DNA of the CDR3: TGTGCCAGCAGTGAACGGGGCTATGGCTACACCTTC. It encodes CASSERGYGYTF.

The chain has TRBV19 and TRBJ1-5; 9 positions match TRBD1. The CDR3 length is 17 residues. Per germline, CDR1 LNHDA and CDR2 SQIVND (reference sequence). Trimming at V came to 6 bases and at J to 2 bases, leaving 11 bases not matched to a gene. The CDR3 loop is CASRGTGIDYGNQPQHF. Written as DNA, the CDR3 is TGTGCCAGTAGGGGGACAGGGATTGATTACGGCAATCAGCCCCAGCATTTT. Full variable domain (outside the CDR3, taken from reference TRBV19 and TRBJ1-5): DGGITQSPKYLFRKEGQNVTLSCEQNLNHDAMYWYRQDPGQGLRLIYYSQIVNDFQKGDIAEGYSVSREKKESFPLTVTSAQKNPTAFYLCASRGTGIDYGNQPQHFGDGTRLSIL.

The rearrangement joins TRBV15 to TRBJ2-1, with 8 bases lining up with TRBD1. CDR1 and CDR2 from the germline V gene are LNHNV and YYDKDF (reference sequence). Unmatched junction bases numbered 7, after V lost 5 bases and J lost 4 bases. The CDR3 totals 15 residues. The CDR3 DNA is TGTGCCACCAGCCCCCCTTGGACAGGGTACAATGAGCAGTTCTTC. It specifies CATSPPWTGYNEQFF.

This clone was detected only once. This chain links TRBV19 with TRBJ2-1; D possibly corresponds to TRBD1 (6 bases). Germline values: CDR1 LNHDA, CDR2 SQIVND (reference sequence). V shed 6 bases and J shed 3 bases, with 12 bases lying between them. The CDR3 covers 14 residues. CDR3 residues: CASSEQGFYNEQFF. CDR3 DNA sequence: TGTGCCAGTAGCGAACAGGGCTTCTACAATGAGCAGTTCTTC.

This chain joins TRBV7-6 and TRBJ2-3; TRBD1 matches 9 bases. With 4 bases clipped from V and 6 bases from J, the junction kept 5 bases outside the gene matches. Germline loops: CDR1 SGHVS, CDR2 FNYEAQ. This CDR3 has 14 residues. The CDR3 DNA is TGTGCCAGCAGCTCACAGGGGGCGGAGGATACGCAGTATTTT. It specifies CASSSQGAEDTQYF. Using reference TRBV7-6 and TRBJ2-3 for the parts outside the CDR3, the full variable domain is GAGVSQSPRYKVTKRGQDVALRCDPISGHVSLYWYRQALGQGPEFLTYFNYEAQQDKSGLPNDRFSAERPEGSISTLTIQRTEQRDSAMYRCASSSQGAEDTQYFGPGTRLTVL.

CDR3 sequence: CASSPSSDYGYTF. Written as DNA, the CDR3 is TGTGCCAGCAGTCCTAGTTCGGACTATGGCTACACCTTC. J is TRBJ1-2 and V is TRBV6-6; no reliable D call. The CDR3 has 13 amino acids. Germline CDR1 reads MNHNY; CDR2 reads SVGAGI (reference sequence). Between the trimmed V and J ends, which lost 5 bases and 3 bases, there was a span of 10 bases.

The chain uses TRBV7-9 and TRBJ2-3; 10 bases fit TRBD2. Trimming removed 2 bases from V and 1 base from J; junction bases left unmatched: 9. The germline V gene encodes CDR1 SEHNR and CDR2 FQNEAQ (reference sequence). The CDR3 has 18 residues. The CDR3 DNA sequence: TGTGCCAGCAGCTTACCGCGTCGGCTAGCGGGGGGCACAGATACGCAGTATTTT. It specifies CASSLPRRLAGGTDTQYF.

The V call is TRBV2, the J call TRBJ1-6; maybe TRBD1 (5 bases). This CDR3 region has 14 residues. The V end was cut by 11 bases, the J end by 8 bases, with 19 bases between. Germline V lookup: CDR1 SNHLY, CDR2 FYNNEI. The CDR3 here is CASTWGGRDSPLHF. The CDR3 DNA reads TGTGCCTCAACCTGGGGGGGGAGAGATTCACCCCTCCACTTT.

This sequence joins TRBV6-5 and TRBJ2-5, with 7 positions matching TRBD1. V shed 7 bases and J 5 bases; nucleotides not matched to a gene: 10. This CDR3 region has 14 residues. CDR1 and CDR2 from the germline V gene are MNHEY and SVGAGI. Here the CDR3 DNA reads TGTGCCAGCACCTCAACAGGGGTCGGCGAGACCCAGTACTTC. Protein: CASTSTGVGETQYF.

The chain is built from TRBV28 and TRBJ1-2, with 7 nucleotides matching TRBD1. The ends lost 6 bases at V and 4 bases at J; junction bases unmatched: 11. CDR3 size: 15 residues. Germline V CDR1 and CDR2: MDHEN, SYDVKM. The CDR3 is CASRQSGTESYGYTF. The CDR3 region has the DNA TGTGCCAGCAGACAATCGGGGACAGAAAGCTATGGCTACACCTTC.

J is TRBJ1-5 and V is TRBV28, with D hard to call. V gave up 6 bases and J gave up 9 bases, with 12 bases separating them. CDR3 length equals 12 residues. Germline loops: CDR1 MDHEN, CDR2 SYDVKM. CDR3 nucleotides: TGTGCCAGCAGACCAGGACCGGGGCCCCAGCATTTT. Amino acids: CASRPGPGPQHF. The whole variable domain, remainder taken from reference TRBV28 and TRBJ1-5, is DVKVTQSSRYLVKRTGEKVFLECVQDMDHENMFWYRQDPGLGLRLIYFSYDVKMKEKGDIPEGYSVSREKKERFSLILESASTNQTSMYLCASRPGPGPQHFGDGTRLSIL.

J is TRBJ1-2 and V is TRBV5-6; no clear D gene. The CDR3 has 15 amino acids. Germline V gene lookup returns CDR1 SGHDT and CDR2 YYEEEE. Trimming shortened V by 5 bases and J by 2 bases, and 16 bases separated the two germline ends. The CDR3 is CASREGGGANYGYTF. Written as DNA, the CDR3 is TGTGCCAGCAGGGAGGGCGGAGGAGCCAACTATGGCTACACCTTC.

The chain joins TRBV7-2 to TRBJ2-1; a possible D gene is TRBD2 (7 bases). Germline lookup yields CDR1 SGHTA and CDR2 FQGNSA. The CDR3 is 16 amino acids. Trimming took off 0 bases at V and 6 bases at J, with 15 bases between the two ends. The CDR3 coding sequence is TGTGCCAGCAGCTTAGCGGGGGGGCGAAATACCAATGAGCAGTTCTTC. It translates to CASSLAGGRNTNEQFF.

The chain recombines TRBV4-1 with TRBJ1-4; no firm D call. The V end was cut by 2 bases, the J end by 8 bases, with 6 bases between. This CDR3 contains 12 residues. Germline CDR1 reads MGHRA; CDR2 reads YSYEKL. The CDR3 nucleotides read TGCGCCAGCAGCCAAATGGGAGAAAAACTGTTTTTT. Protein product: CASSQMGEKLFF.

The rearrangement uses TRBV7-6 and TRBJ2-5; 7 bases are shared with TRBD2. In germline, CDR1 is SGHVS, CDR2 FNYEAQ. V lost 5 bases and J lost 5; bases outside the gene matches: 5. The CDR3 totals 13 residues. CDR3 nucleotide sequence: TGTGCCAGCAGCCGGGAGGAGGGGGAGACCCAGTACTTC. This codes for CASSREEGETQYF. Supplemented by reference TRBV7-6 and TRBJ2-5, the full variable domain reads GAGVSQSPRYKVTKRGQDVALRCDPISGHVSLYWYRQALGQGPEFLTYFNYEAQQDKSGLPNDRFSAERPEGSISTLTIQRTEQRDSAMYRCASSREEGETQYFGPGTRLLVL.

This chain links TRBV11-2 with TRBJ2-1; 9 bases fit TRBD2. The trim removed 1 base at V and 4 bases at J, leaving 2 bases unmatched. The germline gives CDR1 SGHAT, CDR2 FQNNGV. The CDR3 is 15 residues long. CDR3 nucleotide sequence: TGTGCCAGCAGCTTAGCTGGACTAGCGTACAATGAGCAGTTCTTC. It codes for CASSLAGLAYNEQFF.

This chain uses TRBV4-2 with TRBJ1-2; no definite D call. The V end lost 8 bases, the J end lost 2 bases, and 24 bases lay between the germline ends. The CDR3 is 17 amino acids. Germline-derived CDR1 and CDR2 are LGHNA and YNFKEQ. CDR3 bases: TGTGCCAGCCGGCCAGAGGCTACCCCTACCACAAACTATGGCTACACCTTC. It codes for CASRPEATPTTNYGYTF.

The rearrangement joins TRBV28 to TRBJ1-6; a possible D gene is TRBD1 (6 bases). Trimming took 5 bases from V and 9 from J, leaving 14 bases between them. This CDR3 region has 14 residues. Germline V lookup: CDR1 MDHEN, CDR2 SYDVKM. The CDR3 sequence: CASSPGGPPSPLHF. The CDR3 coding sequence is TGTGCCAGCAGTCCGGGGGGCCCCCCTTCACCCCTCCACTTT.

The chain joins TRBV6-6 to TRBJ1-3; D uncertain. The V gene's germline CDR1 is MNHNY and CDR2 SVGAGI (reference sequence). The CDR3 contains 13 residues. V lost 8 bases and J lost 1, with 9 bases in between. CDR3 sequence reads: CASVPGSGNTIYF. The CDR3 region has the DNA TGTGCCAGCGTGCCTGGGTCTGGAAACACCATATATTTT.

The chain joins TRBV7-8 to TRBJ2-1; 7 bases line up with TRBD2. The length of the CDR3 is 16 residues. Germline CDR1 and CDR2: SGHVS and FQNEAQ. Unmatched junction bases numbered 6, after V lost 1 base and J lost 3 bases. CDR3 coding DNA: TGTGCCAGCAGCTTAGTGGGGGGGGGAGTCTACAATGAGCAGTTCTTC. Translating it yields CASSLVGGGVYNEQFF.